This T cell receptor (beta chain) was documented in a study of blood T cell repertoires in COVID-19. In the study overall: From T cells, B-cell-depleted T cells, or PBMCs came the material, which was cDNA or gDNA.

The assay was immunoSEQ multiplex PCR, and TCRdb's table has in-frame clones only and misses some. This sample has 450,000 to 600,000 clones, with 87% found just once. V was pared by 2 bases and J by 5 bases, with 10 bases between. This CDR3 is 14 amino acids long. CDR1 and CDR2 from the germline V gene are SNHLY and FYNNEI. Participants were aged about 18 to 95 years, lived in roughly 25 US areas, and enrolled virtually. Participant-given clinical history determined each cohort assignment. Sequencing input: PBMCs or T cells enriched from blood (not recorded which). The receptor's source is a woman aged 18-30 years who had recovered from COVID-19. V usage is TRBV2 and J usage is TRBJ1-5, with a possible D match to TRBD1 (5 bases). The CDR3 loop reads CASSESGWDQPQHF. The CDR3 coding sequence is TGTGCCAGCAGTGAATCAGGGTGGGATCAGCCCCAGCATTTT.